Following are 27 T cell receptor beta chains from one sample sequenced in a study of PD-L1 blockade in urothelial cancer. Libraries were prepared by immunoSEQ multiplex PCR; TCRdb keeps only in-frame clonotypes and omits some of them. Here the sample spans about 76,000 clones, approximately 87% being singletons. Documented time point: pretreatment peripheral blood. The sample in question was PBMCs, obtained around atezolizumab (anti-PD-L1) treatment. These receptors came from a man between 65 and 85 years old with urothelial cancer.

This clone showed up just once. The chain has TRBV29-1 and TRBJ2-1; D call uncertain. Germline V gene sequence: CDR1 SQVTM, CDR2 ANQGSEA. The V gene lost 4 bases and the J gene lost 1 base, with 8 bases spanning the gap. The CDR3 loop spans 13 amino acids. CDR3 nucleotide sequence: TGCAGCGTTGGGGCACAGTCCTACAATGAGCAGTTCTTC. It specifies CSVGAQSYNEQFF.

This clone was seen a few times. The rearrangement joins TRBV5-1 to TRBJ2-1, with a possible D match to TRBD2 (6 bases). CDR3 length: 14 residues. V dropped 4 bases and J dropped 2 bases, with 10 bases sitting between them. Germline CDR1 reads SGHRS; CDR2 reads YFSETQ. CDR3 in amino acids: CASSPEGPYNEQFF. CDR3 nucleotide sequence: TGCGCCAGCAGCCCGGAGGGACCCTACAATGAGCAGTTCTTC. The complete variable domain, with remaining parts taken from reference TRBV5-1 and TRBJ2-1, reads KAGVTQTPRYLIKTRGQQVTLSCSPISGHRSVSWYQQTPGQGLQFLFEYFSETQRNKGNFPGRFSGRQFSNSRSEMNVSTLELGDSALYLCASSPEGPYNEQFFGPGTRLTVL.

The CDR3 sequence: CASSHGQDYGYTF. CDR3 DNA: TGTGCCAGCAGTCACGGACAGGACTATGGCTACACCTTC. The rearrangement links TRBV6-1 to TRBJ1-2; 7 positions agree with TRBD1. The length of the CDR3 is 13 residues. Germline V gene data show CDR1 as MNHNS and CDR2 as SASEGT. V trimming: 5 bases; J trimming: 3 bases; junction bases outside the gene matches: 3.

The V gene is TRBV4-1, the J gene TRBJ1-2, with 7 bases identical to TRBD1. V lost 0 bases to trimming and J lost 3 bases; unmatched junction nucleotides: 4. From germline, CDR1 is MGHRA and CDR2 YSYEKL. This CDR3 has 15 residues. CDR3 DNA: TGCGCCAGCAGCCAAGACCCAGGGGGGTACTATGGCTACACCTTC. Its protein is CASSQDPGGYYGYTF.

This clone occurred a few times. The chain employs TRBV4-1 and TRBJ1-1, with TRBD1 identical over 9 bases. This CDR3 comprises 15 residues. In germline, CDR1 is MGHRA, CDR2 YSYEKL. The trim removed 5 bases at V and 0 bases at J, leaving 4 bases unmatched. The CDR3 sequence: CASSSRTGVNTEAFF. Written as DNA, the CDR3 is TGCGCCAGCAGCTCACGGACAGGGGTGAACACTGAAGCTTTCTTT.

By sample fraction, this clone is medium-sized. The chain recombines TRBV29-1 with TRBJ2-1; D is perhaps TRBD2 (6 bases). Trimming removed 7 bases at V and 4 bases at J, with 17 bases between. CDR1 SQVTM and CDR2 ANQGSEA come from the germline V gene. The CDR3 consists of 14 residues. The CDR3 nucleotides are TGCAGCGAGATTACCGGGAGTTCGTACAATGAGCAGTTCTTC. This encodes CSEITGSSYNEQFF.

CDR3 nucleotides: TGTGCCAGTAGTCCCGGGACAGGGAGCAATGAGCAGTTCTTC. It codes for CASSPGTGSNEQFF. This chain connects TRBV19 to TRBJ2-1; 9 bases map to TRBD1. Trimming cost V 5 bases and J 6 bases; bases outside gene matches: 5. Looked up from germline, CDR1 is LNHDA and CDR2 is SQIVND (reference sequence). The CDR3 extends over 14 amino acids.

V is TRBV12-5 and J is TRBJ2-1; 8 bases agree with TRBD2. In germline, CDR1 is LGHNT, CDR2 FRNRAP. This CDR3 has 15 amino acids. V was pared by 0 bases and J by 6 bases, with 4 bases of the junction left unmatched. The CDR3 spells CASGLVAGVSNEQFF. The CDR3 nucleotides read TGTGCTAGTGGTTTGGTAGCGGGAGTGTCCAATGAGCAGTTCTTC.

By share, this clone ranks as medium-sized. This sequence joins TRBV11-3 and TRBJ2-1; D is perhaps TRBD2 (5 bases). The CDR3 is 13 residues long. Trimming cost V 4 bases and J 12 bases, with 16 bases left between them. Germline V lookup: CDR1 SGHNT, CDR2 YENEEA. The CDR3 spells CASSSPDTGRQFF. The CDR3 DNA follows: TGTGCCAGCAGCTCCCCGGATACGGGGAGGCAGTTCTTC.

The chain carries TRBV27 and TRBJ2-7; 9 bases match TRBD2. The CDR3 runs 15 residues. Germline values: CDR1 MNHEY, CDR2 SMNVEV (reference sequence). The junction had 7 bases not matched to a gene; V was cut back by 3 bases and J by 4 bases. Here the CDR3 reads CASSLLAGVTYEQYF. CDR3 nucleotides: TGTGCCAGCAGTTTGTTAGCGGGAGTTACGTACGAGCAGTACTTC.

The chain joins TRBV9 to TRBJ2-5; 8 nucleotides match TRBD2. Trimming at V came to 2 bases and at J to 5 bases, leaving 8 bases not matched to a gene. The germline CDR1 and CDR2 sequences are SGDLS and YYNGEE. This CDR3 has 15 amino acids. Here the CDR3 DNA reads TGTGCCAGCAGCGTGAGTAGCGGGAAGGAGGAGACCCAGTACTTC. Protein sequence: CASSVSSGKEETQYF.

The count of this clone is one. V is TRBV29-1 and J is TRBJ2-1, with TRBD2 as a possible D gene (7 bases). Germline CDR1 is SQVTM and CDR2 is ANQGSEA. The CDR3 has 17 residues. Trimming took off 2 bases at V and 4 bases at J, with 21 bases between the two ends. The CDR3: CSVELGGAPAGYNEQFF. The CDR3 DNA is TGCAGCGTTGAACTAGGGGGGGCACCGGCGGGGTACAATGAGCAGTTCTTC.

This clone has a single count. The chain combines TRBV9 with TRBJ2-1, with D possibly matching TRBD1 (6 bases). The CDR3 loop spans 15 amino acids. V was clipped by 0 bases and J by 4 bases, with 11 bases between them. Germline V gene lookup returns CDR1 SGDLS and CDR2 YYNGEE. The CDR3, as DNA: TGTGCCAGCAGCGTAGCTTCGGGACATTACAATGAGCAGTTCTTC. The encoded protein is CASSVASGHYNEQFF.

This clone was observed a single time. Here the CDR3 DNA reads TGCGCCAGCAGCTTGGATGGGACAGGGGACGAAAAACTGTTTTTT. Amino acids: CASSLDGTGDEKLFF. This chain links TRBV5-1 with TRBJ1-4; the match to TRBD1 covers 10 bases. Trimming took 0 bases from V and 8 from J; bases not matched to a gene: 4. Germline V gives CDR1 SGHRS, CDR2 YFSETQ. The CDR3 length is 15 residues.

The chain carries TRBV7-2 and TRBJ2-7; no reliable D call. The germline V and J ends were trimmed by 4 bases and 0 bases, with 10 bases remaining between them. CDR3 length: 14 amino acids. Germline CDR1 is SGHTA and CDR2 is FQGNSA. CDR3 in amino acids: CASSSYGSSYEQYF. Written as DNA, the CDR3 is TGTGCCAGCAGCTCATACGGTTCCTCCTACGAGCAGTACTTC. Supplemented by reference TRBV7-2 and TRBJ2-7, the full variable domain reads GAGVSQSPSNKVTEKGKDVELRCDPISGHTALYWYRQSLGQGLEFLIYFQGNSAPDKSGLPSDRFSAERTGGSVSTLTIQRTQQEDSAVYLCASSSYGSSYEQYFGPGTRLTVT.

V and J are TRBV28 and TRBJ2-5; 10 positions agree with TRBD1. Trimming took 3 bases from V and 4 from J; bases not matched to a gene: 11. This CDR3 has 17 residues. Germline V gives CDR1 MDHEN, CDR2 SYDVKM. The CDR3 coding sequence is TGTGCCAGCAGTTTCCGTCAATGGGACAGGGGACGAGAGACCCAGTACTTC. Translating gives CASSFRQWDRGRETQYF. Supplemented by reference TRBV28 and TRBJ2-5, the full variable domain reads DVKVTQSSRYLVKRTGEKVFLECVQDMDHENMFWYRQDPGLGLRLIYFSYDVKMKEKGDIPEGYSVSREKKERFSLILESASTNQTSMYLCASSFRQWDRGRETQYFGPGTRLLVL.

The chain employs TRBV9 and TRBJ2-7, with D maybe TRBD2 (6 bases). The CDR3 totals 15 residues. Germline CDR1 SGDLS, CDR2 YYNGEE. Trimming took off 3 bases at V and 4 bases at J, with 17 bases between the two ends. CDR3 sequence: CASSARGTPNYEQYF. The CDR3 nucleotides are TGTGCCAGCAGCGCCCGAGGGACTCCAAATTACGAGCAGTACTTC.

The V and J genes are TRBV11-2 and TRBJ2-1, with no clear D. Germline V gives CDR1 SGHAT, CDR2 FQNNGV. CDR3 size: 12 residues. V was pared by 10 bases and J by 4 bases, with 11 bases between. CDR3 in amino acids: CATGGGYNEQFF. The CDR3 region has the DNA TGTGCCACTGGCGGCGGATACAATGAGCAGTTCTTC.

This clone was seen only once. The chain recombines TRBV6-5 with TRBJ1-2, with a possible D match to TRBD1 (5 bases). The germline CDR1 and CDR2 sequences are MNHEY and SVGAGI. V lost 6 bases and J lost 5, with 19 bases in between. The CDR3 spans 15 residues. CDR3 residues: CASRDSRGGMYGYTF. The CDR3 nucleotides read TGTGCCAGCAGGGATTCCCGGGGGGGAATGTATGGCTACACCTTC.

V and J are TRBV19 and TRBJ2-7; 12 nucleotides align to TRBD1. V lost 0 bases, J lost 5 bases, and 8 bases stayed unmatched. The germline V gene has CDR1 LNHDA and CDR2 SQIVND (reference sequence). The CDR3 spans 17 residues. CDR3 region: CASSIDGTGGKRDEQYF. Written as DNA, the CDR3 is TGTGCCAGTAGTATAGATGGGACAGGGGGCAAGCGGGACGAGCAGTACTTC. Filled out from reference TRBV19 and TRBJ2-7, the complete variable domain reads DGGITQSPKYLFRKEGQNVTLSCEQNLNHDAMYWYRQDPGQGLRLIYYSQIVNDFQKGDIAEGYSVSREKKESFPLTVTSAQKNPTAFYLCASSIDGTGGKRDEQYFGPGTRLTVT.

The chain employs TRBV18 and TRBJ1-5, with a possible D match to TRBD1 (5 bases). Germline CDR1 reads KGHSH; CDR2 reads LQKENI. The V end lost 3 bases, the J end lost 7 bases, and 10 bases lay between the germline ends. The CDR3 spans 13 residues. The CDR3 sequence is CASSPGGDQPQHF. As DNA, the CDR3 is TGTGCCAGCTCACCCGGGGGGGACCAGCCCCAGCATTTT.

The V gene is TRBV18, the J gene TRBJ2-7; 10 bases agree with TRBD2. Losses at the gene ends were 0 bases for V and 6 bases for J; bases not matched to a gene: 5. CDR1 is KGHSH and CDR2 is LQKENI in the germline V gene. CDR3 length: 15 residues. CDR3 DNA sequence: TGTGCCAGCTCACCACCGGGACTAGCGCCCCTCGAGCAGTACTTC. It translates to CASSPPGLAPLEQYF.

The chain couples TRBV6-5 to TRBJ1-1, with a possible D match to TRBD1 (6 bases). Germline V gives CDR1 MNHEY, CDR2 SVGAGI. CDR3 length: 11 amino acids. Trimming shortened V by 2 bases and J by 10 bases, and 8 bases separated the two germline ends. In DNA, the CDR3 is TGTGCCAGCAGTTACCAGGGGAGAGCTTTCTTT. It specifies CASSYQGRAFF.

The rearrangement uses TRBV14 and TRBJ1-1, with a weak D call TRBD1 (5 bases). V gave up 5 bases and J gave up 4 bases, with 14 bases separating them. The CDR3 has 14 residues. Germline loops: CDR1 SGHDN, CDR2 FVKESK. The CDR3 DNA reads TGTGCCAGCAGCTTACACCGGGGGAGCACTGAAGCTTTCTTT. It yields the protein CASSLHRGSTEAFF.

The chain links TRBV5-8 to TRBJ2-7; 9 bases agree with TRBD1. V was pared by 2 bases and J by 0 bases, with 6 bases of the junction left unmatched. Germline loops: CDR1 SGHTS, CDR2 YDEGEE. The CDR3 covers 16 residues. CDR3 coding DNA: TGTGCCAGCAGCTTAACGTGGACAGGGGTCTCCTACGAGCAGTACTTC. Its translation is CASSLTWTGVSYEQYF.

The CDR3 is CSVLGTGASTDTQYF. Here the CDR3 DNA reads TGCAGCGTTCTAGGTACAGGGGCTAGCACAGATACGCAGTATTTT. This rearrangement joins TRBV29-1 to TRBJ2-3, with TRBD1 identical over 7 bases. V was clipped by 5 bases and J by 0 bases; unmatched bases: 8. The CDR3 sequence is 15 residues long. Germline CDR1 is SQVTM and CDR2 is ANQGSEA.

This clone was observed a few times. The chain is built from TRBV18 and TRBJ2-5, with D possibly matching TRBD1 (6 bases). V was trimmed by 6 bases and J by 2 bases, leaving 13 bases between them. CDR3 length: 14 amino acids. CDR1 is KGHSH, CDR2 LQKENI, per germline. The CDR3 nucleotides are TGTGCCAGCTCTCCTTTGGGGGCACAAGAGACCCAGTACTTC. It translates to CASSPLGAQETQYF.